The following is a TCR beta chain sequence with its context. The antigen it recognizes is unknown. Qualities for individual bases were not recorded, and no much larger clone is one base off. This sample was included in a study of shared clonotypes between healthy human individuals (TCRdb year 2020). Some background on the complete study: Three men and a couple of women, aged 18 to 49 years, made up the cohort. Per donor, three plates each were used for CD4 naive and CD4 memory, two for CD8 naive, and one for CD8 memory. Between about 0.94 and 10 billion PBMCs per donor were obtained by leukapheresis. To increase sequencing depth and limit assay-specific biases, TCR repertoire library preparation and sequencing were carried out by different laboratories using diverse techniques. The study deeply sequenced blood TCR repertoires of about 5 healthy adults to estimate repertoire size and the extent of clonotype sharing between individuals. Here is what the overall study found, with its caveats: Sampling was restricted to blood, and TCR repertoires in tissues likely differ from the TCR repertoires found in blood. Rarefaction of sorted-subset datasets indicated incomplete sequencing despite the large sequencing depth. The small number of donors limited the genetic and exposure-history diversity represented. Approximately 5% of naive CD4, 3% to 3.5% of naive CD8, approximately 2.2% of memory CD4, and approximately 0.39% of memory CD8 clonotypes were shared across several donors. Pairwise subsampling led to the expectation that sequencing depth would affect the degree of clonotype sharing among donors. Naive subsets generally had larger estimated clonotype richness than memory subsets did. Compared with non-shared clonotypes, the clonotypes found in all four sorted-subset donors had higher generation probabilities.

For the CD8 naive samples, CD45RO-negative cells were positively selected for CCR7, yielding a CD45RA+CCR7+ population from which TemRA cells were excluded. The donors were healthy, HIV-negative adults who had no recently reported acute infections or vaccinations. Only Caucasian adults living in Nashville, Tennessee, USA were represented among the donors. After blood collection by leukapheresis, PBMCs were isolated using Ficoll-Histopaque density gradient centrifugation and then cryopreserved in the vapor phase of liquid nitrogen. Purity and quantity of every magnetically sorted T cell population were checked by analytical flow cytometry. Genomic DNA was isolated from every sorted fraction and measured by UV absorbance on a Nanodrop 2000c. The CDR3, from cysteine to phenylalanine, totals 14 residues. The CDR3 DNA has 42 bases and is translated from base 1. Compared with germline, V lacks 0 bases and J lacks 12 bases; bases without a gene match: 8. The germline V gene (reference sequence) supplies CDR1 LNHNV and CDR2 YYDKDF.

TCR CDR3 regions were amplified from genomic DNA by multiplex PCR using the deep immunoSEQ assay. Genomic DNA extracted from each cell subset was distributed evenly over all wells of several immunoSEQ 96-well plates, and each plate served as one replicate. For sorted subsets, about 200 ng genomic DNA, equal to 25,000 to 35,000 T cell genomes, was loaded into each replicate PCR. Purified libraries were measured with a Qubit 3.0 fluorometer, size-checked on a Bioanalyzer 2100, and measured again with the KAPA Library Quantification kit. Each immunoSEQ 96-well plate was sequenced on its own single-read 150-cycle Illumina NextSeq 550 flow cell. The authors' analysis ran thus. The immunoSEQ output contained only junctional sequences without quality scores, so filtering could not match that applied to full-length reads. Sequences were annotated with PyIR, a Python wrapper for IgBLAST v1.9, using IMGT germline references to assign V/J genes and CDR3. Any read was removed if the V/J assignment was weak (E-value above 1e-6), the CDR3 was missing, or the read contained stop codons, out-of-frame junctions, or ambiguous translated residues. V3J clonotypes were defined as sequences sharing an identical inferred V gene, J gene, and CDR3 amino acid sequence. Percentage overlap between repertoires was calculated by dividing the number of shared unique clonotypes by the size of the smaller repertoire. Richness of each repertoire was evaluated using RTK rarefaction, the Chao1 estimator, and Recon v2.1 estimates of unobserved clonotypes. OLGA was used to compute generation probabilities for all TCRbeta clonotypes that the gDNA method yielded from a handful of donors. Entries here come from immuneACCESS through TCRdb and include only in-frame sequences with V and J called. Some clones fail to appear in such tables; in the studies checked, an unresolved V gene covers under half of the shortfall, and the cause of the remainder is unknown. The V and J calls and clone size are taken from that table; D and trimming were inferred from the DNA. For this sample the table gives 1.5 million to 2.5 million clones, of which approximately 95% were detected only once. The ten largest clones capture roughly 1% of the sample.

Recombination connected TRBV15 to TRBJ2-1, and 7 junction bases match TRBD1. Sequenced material: naive CD8+ T cells sorted from blood. Taken with the paper, the label for cell subset or site translates to: CD45RA+CCR7+. The clonotype comes from a young man in good health. CDR3 region: CATSRDEGHRGQFF. The DNA is as follows: TGTGCCACCAGCAGAGATGAGGGACACAGGGGGCAGTTCTTC.